These T cell receptor beta chains were read from a single sample in a study of cytotoxic CD8 clonotypes in ibrutinib-treated CLL. Here immunoSEQ multiplex PCR was the method, and the copy in TCRdb shows in-frame clones only, minus some. The sample contains approximately 320,000 clones, roughly 70% of which appear only once. The sample was PBMCs, taken after 36 months of ibrutinib treatment. These receptors were collected from a human donor with chronic lymphocytic leukemia. Each CDR3 is given with its conserved first and last residue. A D gene is named only where the DNA matches it firmly. Clone size is shown for a subset of rows, as once, few, many or a class of expanded clone.

clone_size,v_call,d_call,j_call,cdr3_aa,cdr3_nt
-,TRBV25-1,-,TRBJ1-3,CASSETRVYGNTIYF,TGTGCCAGCAGTGAAACCAGGGTATATGGAAACACCATATATTTT
-,TRBV6-1,-,TRBJ2-7,CASNLGPQNSYEQYF,TGTGCCAGCAACCTGGGGCCACAAAACTCCTACGAGCAGTACTTC
-,TRBV11-2,TRBD1,TRBJ1-3,CASSFMTGIISGNTIYF,TGTGCCAGCAGCTTTATGACAGGGATTATCTCTGGAAACACCATATATTTT
few,TRBV7-2,-,TRBJ1-2,CASSLARERNYGYTF,TGTGCCAGCAGCTTAGCCAGGGAGAGAAACTATGGCTACACCTTC
-,TRBV6-1,TRBD1,TRBJ1-5,CASTAGGLQPQHF,TGTGCCAGCACGGCAGGGGGCCTTCAGCCCCAGCATTTT
-,TRBV7-6,-,TRBJ2-1,CASSLDGGGHNEQFF,TGTGCCAGCAGCTTAGACGGAGGGGGGCACAATGAGCAGTTCTTC
-,TRBV13,-,TRBJ2-1,CASSPDRGIDNEQFF,TGTGCCAGCAGCCCCGACCGGGGGATCGACAATGAGCAGTTCTTC
-,TRBV6-6,TRBD2,TRBJ2-1,CASSWASGTEQFF,TGTGCCAGCAGTTGGGCTAGCGGTACTGAGCAGTTCTTC
-,TRBV5-6,TRBD1,TRBJ2-7,CASSLPGTGVYEQYF,TGTGCCAGCAGCTTGCCTGGGACAGGGGTCTACGAGCAGTACTTC
once,TRBV18,-,TRBJ2-7,CASSPGQVLREQYF,TGTGCCAGCTCACCAGGGCAGGTCTTGCGCGAGCAGTACTTC
few,TRBV19,-,TRBJ1-5,CASRPRGDQPQHF,TGTGCCAGTAGGCCCAGGGGCGATCAGCCCCAGCATTTT
-,TRBV6-5,-,TRBJ1-2,CASSYSYGYTF,TGTGCCAGCAGTTACTCTTATGGCTACACCTTC
-,TRBV5-1,-,TRBJ2-2,CASSKNAGTLGTGELFF,TGCGCCAGCAGCAAAAATGCCGGGACTTTGGGCACCGGGGAGCTGTTTTTT
few,TRBV5-1,-,TRBJ2-3,CASSYYPGDTQYF,TGCGCCAGCAGCTACTACCCGGGAGATACGCAGTATTTT
-,TRBV2,-,TRBJ2-2,CASSGQGINGELFF,TGTGCCAGCAGTGGTCAGGGAATCAACGGGGAGCTGTTTTTT
-,TRBV28,TRBD1,TRBJ1-2,CASSPGTAVVFPYYGYTF,TGTGCCAGCAGTCCGGGGACAGCCGTGGTTTTCCCTTACTATGGCTACACCTTC
-,TRBV27,TRBD2,TRBJ2-7,CASSSPSGSSYEQYF,TGTGCCAGCAGTTCCCCTAGCGGGTCAAGCTACGAGCAGTACTTC
-,TRBV11-2,TRBD2,TRBJ2-1,CASSLGTSAGPSYNEQFF,TGTGCCAGCAGCTTAGGGACTAGCGCAGGACCCTCCTACAATGAGCAGTTCTTC
-,TRBV27,TRBD1,TRBJ2-2,CASSLLWTGGTGELFF,TGTGCCAGCAGTTTATTATGGACAGGGGGCACCGGGGAGCTGTTTTTT
-,TRBV12-2,-,TRBJ2-6,CASRSGQGVAGANVLTF,TGTGCAAGTCGCTCCGGGCAGGGGGTTGCTGGGGCCAACGTCCTGACTTTC
-,TRBV10-3,-,TRBJ1-2,CAIRWEGGPGYTF,TGTGCCATCCGATGGGAAGGCGGCCCCGGCTACACCTTC
-,TRBV20-1,-,TRBJ2-1,CSVAYNEQFF,TGCAGTGTAGCGTACAATGAGCAGTTCTTC
few,TRBV27,TRBD2,TRBJ2-3,CASSPLGGTSGYDTQYF,TGTGCCAGCAGTCCCCTGGGGGGGACTAGCGGGTACGATACGCAGTATTTT
few,TRBV5-1,-,TRBJ2-1,CASSWDGYSYNEQFF,TGCGCCAGCAGCTGGGACGGATACTCCTACAATGAGCAGTTCTTC